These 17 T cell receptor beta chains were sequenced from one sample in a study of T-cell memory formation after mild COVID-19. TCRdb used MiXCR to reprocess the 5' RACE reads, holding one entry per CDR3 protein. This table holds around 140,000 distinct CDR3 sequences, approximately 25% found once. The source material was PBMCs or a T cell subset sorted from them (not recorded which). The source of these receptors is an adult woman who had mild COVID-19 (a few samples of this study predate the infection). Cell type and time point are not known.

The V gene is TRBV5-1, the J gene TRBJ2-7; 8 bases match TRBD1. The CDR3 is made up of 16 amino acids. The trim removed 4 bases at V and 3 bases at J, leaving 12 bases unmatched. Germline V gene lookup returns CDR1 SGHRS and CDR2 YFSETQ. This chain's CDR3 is CASSLDGWTGLYEQYF. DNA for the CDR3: TGCGCCAGCAGCCTGGACGGCTGGACAGGGCTCTACGAGCAGTACTTC.

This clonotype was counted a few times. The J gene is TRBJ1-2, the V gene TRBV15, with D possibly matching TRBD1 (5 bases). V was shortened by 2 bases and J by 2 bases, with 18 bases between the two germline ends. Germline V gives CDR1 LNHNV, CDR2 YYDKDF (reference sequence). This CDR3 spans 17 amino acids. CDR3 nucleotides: TGTGCCACCAGCAGAAGAGCATCCTCGGGACCGAACTATGGCTACACCTTC. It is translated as CATSRRASSGPNYGYTF.

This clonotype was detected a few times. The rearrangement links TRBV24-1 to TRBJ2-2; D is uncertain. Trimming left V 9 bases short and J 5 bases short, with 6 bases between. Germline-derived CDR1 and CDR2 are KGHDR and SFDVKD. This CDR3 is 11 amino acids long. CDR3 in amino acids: CATGVTGELFF. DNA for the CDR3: TGTGCCACCGGCGTTACCGGGGAGCTGTTTTTT.

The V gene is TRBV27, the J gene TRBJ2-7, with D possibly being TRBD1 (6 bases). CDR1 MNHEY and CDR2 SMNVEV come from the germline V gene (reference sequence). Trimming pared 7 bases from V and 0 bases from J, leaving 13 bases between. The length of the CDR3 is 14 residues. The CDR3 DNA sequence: TGTGCCAGCACCCCACAGGGAGTCTCCTACGAGCAGTACTTC. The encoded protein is CASTPQGVSYEQYF.

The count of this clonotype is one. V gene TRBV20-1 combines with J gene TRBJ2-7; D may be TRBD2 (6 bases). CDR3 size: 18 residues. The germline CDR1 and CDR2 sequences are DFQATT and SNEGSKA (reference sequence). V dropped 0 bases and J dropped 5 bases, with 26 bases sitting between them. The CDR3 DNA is TGCAGTGCTAGAGATAACCTGGTGTGGGGAGGTGGTAGGGACGAGCAGTACTTC. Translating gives CSARDNLVWGGGRDEQYF.

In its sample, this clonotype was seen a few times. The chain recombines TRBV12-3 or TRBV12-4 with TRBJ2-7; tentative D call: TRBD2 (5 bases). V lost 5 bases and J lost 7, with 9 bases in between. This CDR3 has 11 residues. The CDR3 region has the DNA TGTGCCAGCAGTACTCCGGGGGAGCAGTACTTC. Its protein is CASSTPGEQYF.

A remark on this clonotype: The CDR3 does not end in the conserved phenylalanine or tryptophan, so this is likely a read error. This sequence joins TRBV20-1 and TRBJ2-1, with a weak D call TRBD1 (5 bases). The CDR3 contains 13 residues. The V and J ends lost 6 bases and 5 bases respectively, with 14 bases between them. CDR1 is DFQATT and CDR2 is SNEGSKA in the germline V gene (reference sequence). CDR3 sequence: CSAWGYGDNEQFV. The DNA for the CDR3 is TGCAGTGCGTGGGGCTATGGCGACAATGAGCAGTTCGTC.

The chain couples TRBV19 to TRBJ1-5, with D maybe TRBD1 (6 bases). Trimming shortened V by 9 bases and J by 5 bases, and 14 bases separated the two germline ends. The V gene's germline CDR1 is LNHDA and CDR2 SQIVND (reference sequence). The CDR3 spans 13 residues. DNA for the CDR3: TGTGCCAGCTTACAGGGTAATCATCAGCCCCAGCATTTT. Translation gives CASLQGNHQPQHF.

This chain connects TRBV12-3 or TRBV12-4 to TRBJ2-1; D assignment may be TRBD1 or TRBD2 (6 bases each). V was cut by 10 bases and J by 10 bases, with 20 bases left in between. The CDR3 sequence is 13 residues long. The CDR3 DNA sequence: TGTGCCACCTCTGCCGGGGGCCCCGGGGAGCAGTTCTTC. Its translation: CATSAGGPGEQFF.

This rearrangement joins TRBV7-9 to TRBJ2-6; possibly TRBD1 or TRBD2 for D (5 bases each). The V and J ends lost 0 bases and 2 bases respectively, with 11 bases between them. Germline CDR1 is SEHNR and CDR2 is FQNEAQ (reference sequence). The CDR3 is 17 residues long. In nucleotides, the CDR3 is TGTGCCAGCAGCTTAGCGGGGGTAATCACTGGGGCCAACGTCCTGACTTTC. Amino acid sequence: CASSLAGVITGANVLTF.

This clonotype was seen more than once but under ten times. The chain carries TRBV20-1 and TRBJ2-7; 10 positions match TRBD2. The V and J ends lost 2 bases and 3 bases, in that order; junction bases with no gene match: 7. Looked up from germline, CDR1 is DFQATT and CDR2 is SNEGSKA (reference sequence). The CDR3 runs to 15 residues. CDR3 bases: TGCAGTGCTAGAATGCTAGCGGGGGCCATCTACGAGCAGTACTTC. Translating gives CSARMLAGAIYEQYF.

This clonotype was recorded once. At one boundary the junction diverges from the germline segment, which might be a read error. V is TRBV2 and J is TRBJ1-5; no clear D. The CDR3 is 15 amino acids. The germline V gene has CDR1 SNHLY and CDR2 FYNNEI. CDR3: CASSVAVSGNQPKHF. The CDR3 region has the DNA TGTGCCAGCAGTGTTGCTGTCTCCGGCAATCAGCCCAAGCATTTT.

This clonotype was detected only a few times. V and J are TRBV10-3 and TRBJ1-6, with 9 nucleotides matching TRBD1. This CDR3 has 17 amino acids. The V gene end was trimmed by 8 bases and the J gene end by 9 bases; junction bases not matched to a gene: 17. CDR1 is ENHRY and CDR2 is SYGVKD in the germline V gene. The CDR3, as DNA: TGTGCCATCGCAGCAAGTACTCCCGGGACAGGGCGTTCACCCCTCCACTTT. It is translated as CAIAASTPGTGRSPLHF.

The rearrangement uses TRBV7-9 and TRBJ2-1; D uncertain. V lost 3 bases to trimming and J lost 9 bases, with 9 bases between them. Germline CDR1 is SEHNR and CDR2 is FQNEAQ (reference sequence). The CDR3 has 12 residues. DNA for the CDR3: TGTGCCAGCAGCTTCATAACAAGTGAGCAGTTCTTC. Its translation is CASSFITSEQFF.

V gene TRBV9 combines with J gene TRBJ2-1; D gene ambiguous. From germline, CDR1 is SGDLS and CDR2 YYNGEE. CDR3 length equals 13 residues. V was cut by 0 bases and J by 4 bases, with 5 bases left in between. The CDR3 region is CASSVVGYNEQFF. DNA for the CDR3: TGTGCCAGCAGCGTAGTTGGTTACAATGAGCAGTTCTTC.

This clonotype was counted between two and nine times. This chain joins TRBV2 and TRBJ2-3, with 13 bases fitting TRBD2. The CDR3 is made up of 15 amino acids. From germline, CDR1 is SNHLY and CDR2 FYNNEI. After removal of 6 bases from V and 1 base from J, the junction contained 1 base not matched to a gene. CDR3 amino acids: CASRGTSGGTDTQYF. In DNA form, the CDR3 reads TGTGCCAGCAGGGGGACTAGCGGGGGCACAGATACGCAGTATTTT. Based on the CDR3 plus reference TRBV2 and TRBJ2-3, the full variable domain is EPEVTQTPSHQVTQMGQEVILRCVPISNHLYFYWYRQILGQKVEFLVSFYNNEISEKSEIFDDQFSVERPDGSNFTLKIRSTKLEDSAMYFCASRGTSGGTDTQYFGPGTRLTVL.

This CDR3 is CASSPLVDRRGPEQYF. The CDR3 DNA sequence: TGTGCCAGCAGCCCATTAGTGGACAGGCGCGGACCCGAGCAGTACTTC. The chain recombines TRBV11-2 with TRBJ2-7; 7 bases are a match to TRBD1. Germline V gene lookup returns CDR1 SGHAT and CDR2 FQNNGV. The CDR3 spans 16 residues. With V trimmed by 5 bases and J by 6 bases, 16 bases remained unmatched.